This note documents a single T cell receptor beta chain sequence. Assignments of participants to cohorts depended upon their own reported clinical history. CDR1 and CDR2 (germline): LNHDA, SQIVND (reference sequence). The J segment lost 2 bases and the V segment lost 5 bases, leaving 8 bases of the junction unmatched. The CDR3 loop spans 15 amino acids. This record belongs to a study of blood T cell repertoires in COVID-19. Study-wide context: Sources were T cells, B-cell-depleted T cells, or PBMCs; the material itself was cDNA or gDNA.

Clones were read by immunoSEQ multiplex PCR, and TCRdb kept only the in-frame ones, dropping some. The table has 120,000 to 150,000 clones, 70% to 85% seen once. The sequence derives from a woman aged 18-29 years who had been exposed to COVID-19. Material: PBMCs or T cells enriched from blood (not recorded which). The rearrangement joins TRBV19 to TRBJ2-5; TRBD1 matches at 7 bases. CDR3 loop: CASSPPGTAQETQYF. CDR3 nucleotide sequence: TGTGCCAGTAGTCCGCCCGGGACAGCACAAGAGACCCAGTACTTC.